This T cell receptor beta chain was retrieved from a study of T cell repertoires in cytomegalovirus infection. Study as a whole: CMV infection together with matching HLA type was indicated by public TCR beta signatures.

In TCRdb, the reads were re-called with MiXCR into one record per CDR3 protein. Of hundreds of thousands of distinct CDR3 sequences in the sample, 24% are singletons; the top ten hold 7% to 9%. CDR1 is SQVTM, CDR2 ANQGSEA, per germline. J gave up 4 bases and V 6 bases, and 7 bases lay outside the gene matches. The CDR3 totals 13 residues. The genes are TRBV29-1 and TRBJ1-1; 8 nucleotides line up with TRBD1. The TCR comes from a human donor in good health (CMV status not recorded). Some clones in this sample may be carry-over from other donors' samples. The specimen sequenced was CD8+ T cells from PBMCs. CDR3 loop: CSVAGGKGTEAFF. CDR3 in DNA: TGCAGCGTAGCAGGGGGCAAGGGCACTGAAGCTTTCTTT.